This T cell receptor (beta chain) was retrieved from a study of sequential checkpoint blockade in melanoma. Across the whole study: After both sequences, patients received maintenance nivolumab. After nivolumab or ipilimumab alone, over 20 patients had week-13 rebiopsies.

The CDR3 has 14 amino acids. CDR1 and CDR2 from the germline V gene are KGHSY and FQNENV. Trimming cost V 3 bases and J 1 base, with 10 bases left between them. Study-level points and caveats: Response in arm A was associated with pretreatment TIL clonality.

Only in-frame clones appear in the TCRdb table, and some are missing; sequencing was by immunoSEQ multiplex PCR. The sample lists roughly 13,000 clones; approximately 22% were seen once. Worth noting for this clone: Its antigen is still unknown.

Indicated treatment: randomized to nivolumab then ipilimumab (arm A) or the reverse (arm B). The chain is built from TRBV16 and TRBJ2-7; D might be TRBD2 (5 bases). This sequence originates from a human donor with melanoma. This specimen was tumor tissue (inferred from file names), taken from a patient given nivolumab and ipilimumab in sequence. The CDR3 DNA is TGTGCCAGCAGCCACGGGAAGGCGTCCTACGAGCAGTACTTC. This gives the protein CASSHGKASYEQYF.